The rows below give T cell receptor beta chains drawn from one sample of a study of response to subunit inactivated influenza vaccine. TCRdb re-called the RT-PCR reads through MiXCR, storing one row per CDR3 protein. Of around 570,000 distinct CDR3 sequences in the sample, roughly 10% were seen once. In addition, the sample was reused for a study of T cells expressing NK-cell markers.

The sequencing here drew on PBMCs from blood, taken on the day of vaccination. Every receptor here comes from a man aged 45-60 years who received an inactivated influenza vaccine. The CDR3 runs from the conserved cysteine through the conserved F or W.

J: TRBJ2-3; V: TRBV7-2; CDR3: CASSLAALTSGATDTQYF
J: TRBJ2-7; V: TRBV5-1; CDR3: CASSEYASYEQYF
J: TRBJ2-7; V: TRBV11-1; CDR3: CASSLRWGPSYEQYF
J: TRBJ2-3; V: TRBV20-1; CDR3: CSYLMRGVNTQYF
J: TRBJ1-6; V: TRBV10-3; CDR3: CAIRVQGHNTNSPLHF
J: TRBJ2-5; V: TRBV20-1; CDR3: CSVPWGPETQYF
J: TRBJ2-7; V: TRBV2; CDR3: CASWDSPYEQYF
J: TRBJ2-2; V: TRBV5-1; CDR3: CASSWDTDTGELFF
J: TRBJ1-6; V: TRBV20-1; CDR3: CSARSQRPYSPLHF
J: TRBJ2-1; V: TRBV28; CDR3: CASSPRAGTSSGSYNEQFF
J: TRBJ2-3; V: TRBV7-9; CDR3: CASSFGGFDTQYF
J: TRBJ2-6; V: TRBV13; CDR3: CASAIANVLTF
J: TRBJ2-5; V: TRBV7-6; CDR3: CASSLALVDSRQETQYF
J: TRBJ2-5; V: TRBV6-2/TRBV6-3; CDR3: CASTPAPGLAETQYF
J: TRBJ2-2; V: TRBV12-3/TRBV12-4; CDR3: CASGRDPTYTGELFF
J: TRBJ2-4; V: TRBV6-2/TRBV6-3; CDR3: CASSIAAKNIQYF
J: TRBJ2-2; V: TRBV12-3/TRBV12-4; CDR3: CASSLKGELFF
J: TRBJ2-5; V: TRBV18; CDR3: CASSPPRLAGRQETQYF
J: TRBJ1-1; V: TRBV5-1; CDR3: CASSLEAANTEAFF
J: TRBJ2-7; V: TRBV5-1; CDR3: CASSGAGNYSYEQYF
J: TRBJ2-1; V: TRBV6-1; CDR3: CASSYRTASYNEQFF
J: TRBJ2-5; V: TRBV14; CDR3: CASPKGTENQETQYF
J: TRBJ2-7; V: TRBV4-2; CDR3: CASSRTSGRAYEQYF
J: TRBJ2-4; V: TRBV3-1; CDR3: CASSQDLSGGGLAKNIQYF
J: TRBJ1-5; V: TRBV18; CDR3: CASSPQGLNQPQHF
J: TRBJ2-1; V: TRBV11-2; CDR3: CASSNRTSGSYNEQFF
J: TRBJ2-5; V: TRBV12-3/TRBV12-4; CDR3: CASSPGRGVGKTQYF
J: TRBJ1-1; V: TRBV7-2; CDR3: CASSFRGRESTEAFF
J: TRBJ2-5; V: TRBV18; CDR3: CASSPPGPGLDLETQYF
J: TRBJ2-1; V: TRBV15; CDR3: CATGDLEGYNEQFF
J: TRBJ2-1; V: TRBV6-1; CDR3: CASRRGQSEFGSYNEQFF
J: TRBJ2-1; V: TRBV29-1; CDR3: CSVDGGSLYEQFF
J: TRBJ2-4; V: TRBV7-8; CDR3: CASSSLRLAKNIQYF
J: TRBJ2-7; V: TRBV5-6; CDR3: CASSFLDRGNEQYF
J: TRBJ2-7; V: TRBV4-2; CDR3: CASSQRDRDEQYF
J: TRBJ2-1; V: TRBV15; CDR3: CATSRDYSGAYNEQFF
J: TRBJ2-5; V: TRBV10-3; CDR3: CAISGQGDETQYF
J: TRBJ2-7; V: TRBV20-1; CDR3: CSAETSGSYEQYF
J: TRBJ2-2; V: TRBV11-2; CDR3: CASSRTGTGGIGELFF
J: TRBJ2-1; V: TRBV7-9; CDR3: CASSLAQSSYNEQFF
J: TRBJ1-4; V: TRBV27; CDR3: CASSIIPQGAEKLFF
J: TRBJ2-2; V: TRBV5-6; CDR3: CASSVGLGTIGELFF
J: TRBJ2-7; V: TRBV29-1; CDR3: CSVELSASSYEQYF
J: TRBJ2-7; V: TRBV6-5; CDR3: CASSFSGSRSYEQYF
J: TRBJ2-3; V: TRBV7-2; CDR3: CASSPPRPASTDTQYF
J: TRBJ2-1; V: TRBV5-1; CDR3: CASSLYWGGNEQFF